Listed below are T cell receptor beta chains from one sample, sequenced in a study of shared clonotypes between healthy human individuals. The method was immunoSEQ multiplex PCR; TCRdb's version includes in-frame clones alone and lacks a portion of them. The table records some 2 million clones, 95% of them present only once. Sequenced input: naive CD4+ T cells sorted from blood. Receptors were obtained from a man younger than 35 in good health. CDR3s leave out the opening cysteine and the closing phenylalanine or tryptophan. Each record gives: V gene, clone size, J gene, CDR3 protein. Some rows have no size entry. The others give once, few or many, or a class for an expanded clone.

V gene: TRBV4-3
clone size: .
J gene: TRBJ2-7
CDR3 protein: ARRRDPTDFYYEQY

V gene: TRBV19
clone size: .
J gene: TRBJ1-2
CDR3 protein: ASSIVLNYGYT

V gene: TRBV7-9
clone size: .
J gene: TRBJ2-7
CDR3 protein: ASNLTRGVDEQY

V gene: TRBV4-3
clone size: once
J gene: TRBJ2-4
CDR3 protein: ASSQRDEKNIQY

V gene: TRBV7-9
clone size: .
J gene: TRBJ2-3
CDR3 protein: ASSPTGGVDTQY

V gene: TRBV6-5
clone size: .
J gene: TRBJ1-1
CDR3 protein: ASRPPGQGNTEAF

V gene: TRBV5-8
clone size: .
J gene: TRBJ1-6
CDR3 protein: ASSPTGVRNSPLH

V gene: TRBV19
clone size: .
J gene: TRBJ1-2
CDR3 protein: ASKGYYGYT

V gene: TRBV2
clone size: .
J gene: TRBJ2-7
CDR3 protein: ASKKAGGTYEQY

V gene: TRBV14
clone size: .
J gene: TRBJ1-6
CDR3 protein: ASSLSPQAPLH

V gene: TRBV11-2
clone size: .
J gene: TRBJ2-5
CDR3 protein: ASSFGSVETQY

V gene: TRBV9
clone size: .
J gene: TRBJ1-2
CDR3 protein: ASSPQGVNYGYT

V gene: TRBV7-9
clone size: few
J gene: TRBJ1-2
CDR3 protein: ASSLGQLYYGYT

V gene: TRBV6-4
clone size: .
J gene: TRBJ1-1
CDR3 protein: AMRGGTVNTEAF

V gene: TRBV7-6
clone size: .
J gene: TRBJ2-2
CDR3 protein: ASSEIRQNTGELF

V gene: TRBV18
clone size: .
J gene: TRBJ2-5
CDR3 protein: ASSQGLAGGQETQY

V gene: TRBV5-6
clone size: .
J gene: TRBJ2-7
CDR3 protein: ASSRGGGEQY

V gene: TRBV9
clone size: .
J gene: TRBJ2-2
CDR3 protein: ASSVEAQQKTGELF

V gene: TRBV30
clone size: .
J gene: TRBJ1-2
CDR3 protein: AWSVIGQRHPYGYT

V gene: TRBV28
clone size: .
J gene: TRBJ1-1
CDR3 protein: ASVGNTEAF

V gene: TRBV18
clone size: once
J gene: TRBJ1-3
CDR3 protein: ASSPPTGVSSGNTIY

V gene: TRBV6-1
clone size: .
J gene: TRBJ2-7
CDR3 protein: ASNAGTLIYEQY

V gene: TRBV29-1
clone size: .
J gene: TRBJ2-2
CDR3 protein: SVEDREAGELF

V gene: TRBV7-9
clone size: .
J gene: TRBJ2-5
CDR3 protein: ASSSYGVGETQY

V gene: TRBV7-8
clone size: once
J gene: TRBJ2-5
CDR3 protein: ASSPRGAGETQY

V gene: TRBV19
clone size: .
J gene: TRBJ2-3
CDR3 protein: ASSRTSGTDTQY

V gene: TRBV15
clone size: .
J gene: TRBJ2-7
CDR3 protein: ATSSRRGSSYEQY

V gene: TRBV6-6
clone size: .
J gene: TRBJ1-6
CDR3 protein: ASGGSSNSPLH

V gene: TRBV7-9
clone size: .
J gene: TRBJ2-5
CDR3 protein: ASSLEQGAETQY

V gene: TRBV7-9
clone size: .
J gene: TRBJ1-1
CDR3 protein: ASSKGTGGGWYTEAF

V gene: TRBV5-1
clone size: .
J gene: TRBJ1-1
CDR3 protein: ASRTEQGTEAF

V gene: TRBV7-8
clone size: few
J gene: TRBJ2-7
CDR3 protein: ASSWGLEGYEQY

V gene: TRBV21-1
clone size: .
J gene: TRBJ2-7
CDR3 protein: ASSKPGQGSYEQY

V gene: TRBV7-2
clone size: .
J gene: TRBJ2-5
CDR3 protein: ASSSGLAKETQY

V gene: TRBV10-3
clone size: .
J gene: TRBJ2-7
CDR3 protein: AISESGAAYEQY

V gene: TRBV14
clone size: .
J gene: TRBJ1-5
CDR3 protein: ASSQGGWQPQH

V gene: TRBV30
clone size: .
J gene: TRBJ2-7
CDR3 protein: AWSMDRTLS

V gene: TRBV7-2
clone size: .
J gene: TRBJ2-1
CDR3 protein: ASSLRSGGGYNEQF

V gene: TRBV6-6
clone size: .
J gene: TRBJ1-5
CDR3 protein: ASMIGTRDQPQH

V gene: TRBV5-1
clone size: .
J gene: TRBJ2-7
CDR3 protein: ASSLVVGPYEQY

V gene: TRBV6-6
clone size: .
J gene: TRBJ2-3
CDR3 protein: ASRIGLAGTDTQY

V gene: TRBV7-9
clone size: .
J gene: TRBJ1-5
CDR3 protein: ASSFGQQNQPQH

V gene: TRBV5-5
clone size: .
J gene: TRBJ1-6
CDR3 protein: ASSLEAGRYNSPLH

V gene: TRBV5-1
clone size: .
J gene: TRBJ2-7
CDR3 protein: ASSYGTKSSYEQY

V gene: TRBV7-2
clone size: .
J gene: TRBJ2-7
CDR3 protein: ASSPWGGAGVYEQY

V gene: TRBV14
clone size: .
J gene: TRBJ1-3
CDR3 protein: ASSQGGDYSGNTIY

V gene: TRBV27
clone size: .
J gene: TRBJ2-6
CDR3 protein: ASSLSARGPAGANVLT

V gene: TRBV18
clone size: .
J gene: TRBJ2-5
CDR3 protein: ASSPGGGKTQY

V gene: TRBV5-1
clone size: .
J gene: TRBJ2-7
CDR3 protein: ASSGDQWGEQY

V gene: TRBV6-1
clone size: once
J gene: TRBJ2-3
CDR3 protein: ASSPASRGTDTQY

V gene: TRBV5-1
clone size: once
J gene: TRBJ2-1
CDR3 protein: ASSRTSNEQF

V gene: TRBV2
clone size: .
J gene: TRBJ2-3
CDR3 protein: ASSDRGRRTDTQY

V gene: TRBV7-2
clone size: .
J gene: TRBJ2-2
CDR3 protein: ASSLSGNTGELF

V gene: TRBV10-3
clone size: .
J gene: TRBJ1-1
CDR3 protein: AISLLYRAENTEAF

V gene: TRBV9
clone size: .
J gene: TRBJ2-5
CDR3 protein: ASSVASGRGETQY

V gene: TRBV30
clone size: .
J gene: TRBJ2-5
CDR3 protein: AWSYGQGRQETQY